One and the same sample provided the 10 T cell receptor beta chains below, sequenced in a study of monozygotic twins with inflammatory bowel disease. For each CDR3 protein, TCRdb gives one entry from its re-call of the 5' RACE reads, without DNA. Its table records approximately 200,000 distinct CDR3 sequences. The sample was blood. These TCRs come from a human donor with ulcerative colitis or Crohn's disease, or a healthy co-twin of an affected twin (not recorded which).

This chain links TRBV27 with TRBJ1-2; no DNA is available, so the TRBD1 call from TCRdb remains unchecked. Looked up from germline, CDR1 is MNHEY and CDR2 is SMNVEV (reference sequence). The CDR3 contains 14 residues. The CDR3: CASTRWGGAYGYTF.

The CDR3 loop is CASSVWGGLTYNEQFF. The chain combines TRBV7-6 with TRBJ2-1; with no DNA, the TCRdb D assignment of TRBD2 cannot be verified. CDR3 length: 16 residues. CDR1 and CDR2 (germline): SGHVS, FNYEAQ.

This sequence joins TRBV12-3 or TRBV12-4 and TRBJ1-2; TCRdb picks TRBD1, but there is no DNA to check that call. This CDR3 contains 12 residues. CDR3 sequence: CASSTLWGGYTF.

The rearrangement links TRBV11-2 to TRBJ2-3; the D call from TCRdb, TRBD2, cannot be confirmed without DNA. The germline CDR1 and CDR2 sequences are SGHAT and FQNNGV. This CDR3 is 16 amino acids long. CDR3 protein: CASSFRRGALTDTQYF.

The chain uses TRBV12-3 or TRBV12-4 and TRBJ1-1; checking the TCRdb D call of TRBD1 is not possible without DNA. The CDR3 has 12 residues. CDR3 residues: CASSLTGSVAFF.

The V gene is TRBV9, the J gene TRBJ1-5; TCRdb's D call of TRBD1 is untestable without DNA. In germline, CDR1 is SGDLS, CDR2 YYNGEE. The CDR3 contains 14 residues. CDR3 protein: CASSEDRYNQPQHF.

The CDR3 loop is CSASGGGAYEQYF. This chain joins TRBV20-1 and TRBJ2-7; with no DNA, the TCRdb D assignment of TRBD2 cannot be verified. CDR1 and CDR2 (germline): DFQATT, SNEGSKA (reference sequence). This CDR3 comprises 13 residues.

This rearrangement joins TRBV3-1 to TRBJ1-5. The germline gives CDR1 LGHDT, CDR2 YNNKEL (reference sequence). This CDR3 spans 14 amino acids. The CDR3 sequence is CASSQDGAHQPQHF.

The gene calls are TRBV18 and TRBJ1-5. Germline V gene sequence: CDR1 KGHSH, CDR2 LQKENI. This CDR3 region has 14 residues. The CDR3 reads CASSPSGGNQPQHF.

This chain joins TRBV20-1 and TRBJ1-2; TCRdb proposes TRBD1, but this gene call is untestable without DNA. CDR1 DFQATT and CDR2 SNEGSKA come from the germline V gene (reference sequence). The CDR3 runs to 17 residues. CDR3: CSARDRGAGQGKHGYTF.